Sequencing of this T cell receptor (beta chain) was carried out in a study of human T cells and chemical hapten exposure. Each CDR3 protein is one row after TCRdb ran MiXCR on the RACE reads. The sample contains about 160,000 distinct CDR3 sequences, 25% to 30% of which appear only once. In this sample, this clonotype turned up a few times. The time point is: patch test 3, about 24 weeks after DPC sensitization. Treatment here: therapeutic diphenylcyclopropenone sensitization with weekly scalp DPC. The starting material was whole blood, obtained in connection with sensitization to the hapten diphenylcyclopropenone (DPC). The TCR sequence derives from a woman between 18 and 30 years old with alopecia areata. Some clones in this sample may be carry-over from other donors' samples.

CDR3 loop: CASGKGLGNTIYF. The CDR3 DNA follows: TGTGCCAGCGGTAAAGGCTTGGGAAACACCATATATTTT. The chain carries TRBV7-2 and TRBJ1-3; the D is unclear. This CDR3 is built from 13 residues. CDR1 SGHTA and CDR2 FQGNSA come from the germline V gene. The V and J ends lost 8 bases and 4 bases respectively, with 12 bases between them.